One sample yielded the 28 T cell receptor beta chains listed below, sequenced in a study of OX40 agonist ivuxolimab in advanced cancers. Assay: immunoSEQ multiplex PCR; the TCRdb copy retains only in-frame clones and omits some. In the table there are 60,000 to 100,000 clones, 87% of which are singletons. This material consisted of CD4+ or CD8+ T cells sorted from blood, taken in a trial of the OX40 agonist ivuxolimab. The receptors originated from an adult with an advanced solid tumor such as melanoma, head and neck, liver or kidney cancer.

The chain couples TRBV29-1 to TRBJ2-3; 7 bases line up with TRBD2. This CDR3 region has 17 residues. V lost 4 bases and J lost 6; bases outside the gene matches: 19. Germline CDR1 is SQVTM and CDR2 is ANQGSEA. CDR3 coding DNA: TGCAGCGTTGCAAAGGGCCTTACTAGCGTCAATGCTGATACGCAGTATTTT. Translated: CSVAKGLTSVNADTQYF.

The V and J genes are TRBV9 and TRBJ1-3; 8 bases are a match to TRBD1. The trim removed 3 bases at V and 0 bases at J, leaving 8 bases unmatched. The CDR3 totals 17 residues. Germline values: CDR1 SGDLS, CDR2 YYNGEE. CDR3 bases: TGTGCCAGCAGCGCCCAGAATACAGGGGGCTCTGGAAACACCATATATTTT. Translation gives CASSAQNTGGSGNTIYF.

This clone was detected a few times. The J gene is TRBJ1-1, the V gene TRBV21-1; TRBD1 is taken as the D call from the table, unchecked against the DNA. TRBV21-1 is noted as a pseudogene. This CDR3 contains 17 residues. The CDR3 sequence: CASSKEAHRVLNTEAFF. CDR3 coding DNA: TGTGCCAGCAGCAAAGAAGCCCACAGGGTGCTGAACACTGAAGCTTTCTTT.

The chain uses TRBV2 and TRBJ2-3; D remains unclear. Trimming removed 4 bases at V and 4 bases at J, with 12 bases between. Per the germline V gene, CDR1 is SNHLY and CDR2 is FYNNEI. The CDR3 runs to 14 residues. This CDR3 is CASSVRPFPDTQYF. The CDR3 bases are TGTGCCAGCAGTGTGCGACCCTTCCCAGATACGCAGTATTTT.

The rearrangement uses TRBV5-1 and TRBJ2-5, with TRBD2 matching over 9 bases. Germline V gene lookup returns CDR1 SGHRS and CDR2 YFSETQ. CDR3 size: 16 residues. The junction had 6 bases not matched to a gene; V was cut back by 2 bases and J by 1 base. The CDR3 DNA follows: TGCGCCAGCAGCTTTCGACTAGCGGAGGCCCAAGAGACCCAGTACTTC. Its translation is CASSFRLAEAQETQYF.

Written as DNA, the CDR3 is TGCGCCAGCAGCTTGGCGCTAGCGCAGGGGGAGCTGTTTTTT. Amino acids: CASSLALAQGELFF. The chain couples TRBV5-1 to TRBJ2-2, with D possibly being TRBD2 (6 bases). Trimming took 0 bases from V and 8 from J, leaving 11 bases between them. CDR1 SGHRS and CDR2 YFSETQ come from the germline V gene. The CDR3 is 14 amino acids.

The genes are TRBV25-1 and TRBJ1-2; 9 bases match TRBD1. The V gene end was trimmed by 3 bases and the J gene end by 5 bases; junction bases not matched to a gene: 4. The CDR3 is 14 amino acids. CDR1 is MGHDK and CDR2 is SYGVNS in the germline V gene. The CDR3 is CASSDGTGRYGYTF. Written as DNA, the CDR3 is TGTGCCAGCAGTGATGGGACAGGGCGGTATGGCTACACCTTC.

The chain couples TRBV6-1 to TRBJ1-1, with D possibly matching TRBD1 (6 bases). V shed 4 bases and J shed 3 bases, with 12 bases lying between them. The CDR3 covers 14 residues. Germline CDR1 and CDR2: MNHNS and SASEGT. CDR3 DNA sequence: TGTGCCAGCAGTGTCCAGGGGTTCGACACTGAAGCTTTCTTT. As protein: CASSVQGFDTEAFF.

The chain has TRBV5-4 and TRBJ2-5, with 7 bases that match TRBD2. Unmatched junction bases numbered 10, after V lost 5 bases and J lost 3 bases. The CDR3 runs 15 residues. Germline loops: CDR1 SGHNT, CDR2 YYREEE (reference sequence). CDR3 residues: CASRHPGGSKETQYF. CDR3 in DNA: TGTGCCAGCAGACACCCGGGAGGAAGTAAAGAGACCCAGTACTTC.

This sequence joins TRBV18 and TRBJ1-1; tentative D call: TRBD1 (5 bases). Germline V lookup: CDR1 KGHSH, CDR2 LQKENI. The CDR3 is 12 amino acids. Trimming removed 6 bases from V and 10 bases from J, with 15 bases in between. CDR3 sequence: CASSRDGEGAFF. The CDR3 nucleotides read TGTGCCAGCTCCCGGGACGGGGAAGGAGCTTTCTTT. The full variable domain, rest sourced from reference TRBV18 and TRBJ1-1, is NAGVMQNPRHLVRRRGQEARLRCSPMKGHSHVYWYRQLPEEGLKFMVYLQKENIIDESGMPKERFSAEFPKEGPSILRIQQVVRGDSAAYFCASSRDGEGAFFGQGTRLTVV.

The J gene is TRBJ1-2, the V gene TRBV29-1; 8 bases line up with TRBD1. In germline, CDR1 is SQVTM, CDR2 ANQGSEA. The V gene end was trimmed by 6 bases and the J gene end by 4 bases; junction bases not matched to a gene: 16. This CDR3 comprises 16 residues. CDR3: CSVDTGTGPLSYGYTF. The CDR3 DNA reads TGCAGCGTAGACACCGGGACAGGCCCTCTAAGCTATGGCTACACCTTC.

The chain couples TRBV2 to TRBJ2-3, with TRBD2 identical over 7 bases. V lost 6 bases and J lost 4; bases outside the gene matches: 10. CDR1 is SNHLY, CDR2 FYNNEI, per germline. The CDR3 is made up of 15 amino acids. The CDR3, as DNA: TGTGCCAGCAGCCGGGGGAGGGGAAGGGCAGATACGCAGTATTTT. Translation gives CASSRGRGRADTQYF.

The DNA for the CDR3 is TGTGCCAGCAGCTCTGGATGGGACAGTGATAGCAATCAGCCCCAGCATTTT. Translation gives CASSSGWDSDSNQPQHF. The chain couples TRBV7-9 to TRBJ1-5, with 7 bases matching TRBD1. The length of the CDR3 is 17 residues. CDR1 SEHNR and CDR2 FQNEAQ come from the germline V gene (reference sequence). V lost 4 bases, J lost 0 bases, and 9 bases stayed unmatched.

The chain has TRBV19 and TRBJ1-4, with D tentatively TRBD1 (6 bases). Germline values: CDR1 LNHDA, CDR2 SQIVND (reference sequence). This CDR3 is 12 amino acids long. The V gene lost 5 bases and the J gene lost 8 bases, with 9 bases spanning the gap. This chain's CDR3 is CASSPQGEKLFF. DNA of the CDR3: TGTGCCAGTAGTCCACAGGGCGAAAAACTGTTTTTT.

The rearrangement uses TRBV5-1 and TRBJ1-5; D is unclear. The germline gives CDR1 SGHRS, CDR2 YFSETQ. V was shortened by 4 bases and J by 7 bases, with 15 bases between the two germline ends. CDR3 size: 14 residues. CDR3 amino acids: CASSPIGEGQPQHF. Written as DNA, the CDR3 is TGCGCCAGCAGCCCCATTGGGGAAGGACAGCCCCAGCATTTT.

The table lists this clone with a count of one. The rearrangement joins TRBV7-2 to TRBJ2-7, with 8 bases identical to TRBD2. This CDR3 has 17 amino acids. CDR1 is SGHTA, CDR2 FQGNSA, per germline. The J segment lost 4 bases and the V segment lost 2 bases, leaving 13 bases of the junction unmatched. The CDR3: CASSLFPRGGLGYEQYF. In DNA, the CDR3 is TGTGCCAGCAGCTTATTCCCACGGGGGGGCCTTGGATACGAGCAGTACTTC.

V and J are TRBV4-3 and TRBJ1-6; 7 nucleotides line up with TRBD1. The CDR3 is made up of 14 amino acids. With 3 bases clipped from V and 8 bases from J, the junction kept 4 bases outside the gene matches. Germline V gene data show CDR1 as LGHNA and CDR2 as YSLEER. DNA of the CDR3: TGCGCCAGCAGCCAGCCAGGGGGTGATTCACCCCTCCACTTT. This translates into CASSQPGGDSPLHF.

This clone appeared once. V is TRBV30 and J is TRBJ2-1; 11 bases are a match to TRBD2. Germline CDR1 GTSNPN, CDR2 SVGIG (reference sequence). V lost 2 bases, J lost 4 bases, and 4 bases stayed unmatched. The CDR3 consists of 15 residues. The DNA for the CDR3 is TGTGCCTGGAGTTTGCTAGCGGGGGGTTACAATGAGCAGTTCTTC. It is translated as CAWSLLAGGYNEQFF.

The DNA of the CDR3 is TGTGCCAGCTCACCATACGACAGCGGCAATCAGCCCCAGCATTTT. Amino acids: CASSPYDSGNQPQHF. The rearrangement links TRBV18 to TRBJ1-5, with D perhaps matching TRBD1 (5 bases). The V end was cut by 2 bases, the J end by 2 bases, with 10 bases between. This CDR3 spans 15 amino acids. In germline, CDR1 is KGHSH, CDR2 LQKENI.

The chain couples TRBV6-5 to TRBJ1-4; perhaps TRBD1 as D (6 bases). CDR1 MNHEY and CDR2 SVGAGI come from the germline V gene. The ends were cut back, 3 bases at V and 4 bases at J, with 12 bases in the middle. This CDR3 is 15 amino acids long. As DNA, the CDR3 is TGTGCCAGCAGTTATGCCAGGGGTCGTAATGAAAAACTGTTTTTT. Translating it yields CASSYARGRNEKLFF.

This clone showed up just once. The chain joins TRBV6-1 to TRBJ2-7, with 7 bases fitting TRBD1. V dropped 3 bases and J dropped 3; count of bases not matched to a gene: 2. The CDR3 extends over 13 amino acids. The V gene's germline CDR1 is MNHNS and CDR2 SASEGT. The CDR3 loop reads CASSETGRYEQYF. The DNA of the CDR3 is TGTGCCAGCAGTGAGACAGGGCGCTACGAGCAGTACTTC.

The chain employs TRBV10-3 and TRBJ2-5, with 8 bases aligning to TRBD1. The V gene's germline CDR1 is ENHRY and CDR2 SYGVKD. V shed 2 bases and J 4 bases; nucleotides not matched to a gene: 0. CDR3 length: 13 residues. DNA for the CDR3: TGTGCCATCAGTGAGGACAGGGGAGAGACCCAGTACTTC. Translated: CAISEDRGETQYF.

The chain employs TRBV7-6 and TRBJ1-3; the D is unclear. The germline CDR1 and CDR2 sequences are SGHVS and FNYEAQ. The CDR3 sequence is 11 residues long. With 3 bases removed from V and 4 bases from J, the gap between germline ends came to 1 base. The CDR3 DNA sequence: TGTGCCAGCAGCTTCGGAAACACCATATATTTT. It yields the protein CASSFGNTIYF.

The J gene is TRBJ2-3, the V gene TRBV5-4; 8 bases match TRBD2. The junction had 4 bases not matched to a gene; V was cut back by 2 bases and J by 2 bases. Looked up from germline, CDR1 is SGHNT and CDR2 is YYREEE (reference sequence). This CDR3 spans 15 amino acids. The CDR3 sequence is CASSFRRGVTDTQYF. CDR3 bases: TGTGCCAGCAGCTTTAGGCGGGGGGTCACAGATACGCAGTATTTT. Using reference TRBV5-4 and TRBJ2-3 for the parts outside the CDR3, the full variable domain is ETGVTQSPTHLIKTRGQQVTLRCSSQSGHNTVSWYQQALGQGPQFIFQYYREEENGRGNFPPRFSGLQFPNYSSELNVNALELDDSALYLCASSFRRGVTDTQYFGPGTRLTVL.

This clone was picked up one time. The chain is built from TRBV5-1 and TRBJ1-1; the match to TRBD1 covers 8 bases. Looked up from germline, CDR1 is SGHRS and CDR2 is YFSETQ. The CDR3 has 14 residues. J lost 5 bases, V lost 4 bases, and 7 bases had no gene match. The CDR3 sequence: CASSSGQGSTEAFF. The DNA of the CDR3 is TGCGCCAGCAGCAGCGGACAGGGCTCGACTGAAGCTTTCTTT.

CDR3 protein: CASSQDRRNEKLFF. CDR3 coding DNA: TGTGCCAGCAGTCAAGACAGGCGTAATGAAAAACTGTTTTTT. The rearrangement joins TRBV2 to TRBJ1-4, with D perhaps TRBD1 (6 bases). V was cut by 5 bases and J by 4 bases, with 11 bases left in between. CDR1 SNHLY and CDR2 FYNNEI come from the germline V gene. The CDR3 sequence is 14 residues long.

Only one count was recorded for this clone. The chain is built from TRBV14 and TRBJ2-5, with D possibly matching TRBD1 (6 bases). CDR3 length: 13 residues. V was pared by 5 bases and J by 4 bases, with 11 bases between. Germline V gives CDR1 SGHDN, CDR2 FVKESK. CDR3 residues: CASSTNRVETQYF. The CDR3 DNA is TGTGCCAGCAGCACAAACAGGGTAGAGACCCAGTACTTC.

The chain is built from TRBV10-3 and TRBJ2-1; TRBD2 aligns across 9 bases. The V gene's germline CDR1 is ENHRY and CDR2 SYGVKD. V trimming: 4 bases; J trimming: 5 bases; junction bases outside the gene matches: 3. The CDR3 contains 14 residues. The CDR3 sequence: CAISAGLADNEQFF. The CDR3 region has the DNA TGTGCCATCAGTGCGGGACTAGCTGACAATGAGCAGTTCTTC.